This T cell receptor beta chain was recovered during a study of control samples from healthy donors and cancer patients. V was cut by 2 bases and J by 10 bases, with 20 bases left in between. The CDR3 contains 15 residues. The V gene's germline CDR1 is MNHEY and CDR2 SMNVEV (reference sequence). Profiled with immunoSEQ multiplex PCR; TCRdb holds only in-frame clones, not every one. The sample shows more than 60,000 clones, 90% of them seen only once. The V call is TRBV27, the J call TRBJ1-1; D remains ambiguous. Input material: PBMCs. The sequence came from a man in his 60s with colorectal cancer. The CDR3 nucleotides read TGTGCCAGCAGTTTAGAAGGGTCCTCCTTCCGCGGAGCTTTCTTT. This encodes CASSLEGSSFRGAFF.